These T cell receptor beta chains were read from a single sample in a study of technical replicates of blood from several donors. Generated by immunoSEQ multiplex PCR, the TCRdb table keeps only in-frame clones and is missing some. The sample shows around 83,000 clones, around 94% of them seen only once. The sample taken for sequencing was T cells isolated from PBMCs. The source is a human donor in good health. Each CDR3 is given with its conserved first and last residue. D genes are given only for firm matches. For some rows the clone size is stated as once, few or many, or as a class when expanded; others skip it.

>TRBJ2-7|.|TRBD2|TRBV5-1
CASSLNIGWEGSYEQYF
TGCGCCAGCAGCTTGAATATAGGGTGGGAGGGTTCCTACGAGCAGTACTTC
>TRBJ2-5|.|.|TRBV7-9
CASSLDTGRETQYF
TGTGCCAGCAGCTTAGATACAGGGCGAGAGACCCAGTACTTC
>TRBJ2-1|once|TRBD2|TRBV2
CASRFGTSGDNEQFF
TGTGCCAGCAGGTTCGGGACTAGCGGGGACAATGAGCAGTTCTTC
>TRBJ1-1|.|.|TRBV5-1
CASSRGSMNTEAFF
TGCGCCAGCAGCCGAGGTAGTATGAACACTGAAGCTTTCTTT
>TRBJ2-3|.|TRBD2|TRBV28
CASRTSGLANTDTQYF
TGTGCCAGCAGGACCTCGGGACTAGCAAACACAGATACGCAGTATTTT
>TRBJ1-4|.|TRBD1|TRBV5-1
CASSPDRGQDEKLFF
TGCGCCAGCAGCCCCGACAGGGGCCAAGATGAAAAACTGTTTTTT
>TRBJ2-1|.|.|TRBV11-2
CASGGGLTHSYNEQFF
TGTGCCAGCGGGGGGGGGCTGACACATTCCTACAATGAGCAGTTCTTC
>TRBJ1-5|.|.|TRBV4-1
CASSLLRGGGQPQHF
TGCGCCAGCAGCCTCCTAAGGGGCGGGGGTCAGCCCCAGCATTTT
>TRBJ1-3|once|.|TRBV14
CASSPQVSGAGNTIYF
TGTGCCAGCAGCCCTCAAGTTTCAGGGGCTGGAAACACCATATATTTT
>TRBJ2-1|.|TRBD1|TRBV28
CASSILGDRVNEQFF
TGTGCCAGCAGTATTCTTGGCGACAGGGTCAATGAGCAGTTCTTC